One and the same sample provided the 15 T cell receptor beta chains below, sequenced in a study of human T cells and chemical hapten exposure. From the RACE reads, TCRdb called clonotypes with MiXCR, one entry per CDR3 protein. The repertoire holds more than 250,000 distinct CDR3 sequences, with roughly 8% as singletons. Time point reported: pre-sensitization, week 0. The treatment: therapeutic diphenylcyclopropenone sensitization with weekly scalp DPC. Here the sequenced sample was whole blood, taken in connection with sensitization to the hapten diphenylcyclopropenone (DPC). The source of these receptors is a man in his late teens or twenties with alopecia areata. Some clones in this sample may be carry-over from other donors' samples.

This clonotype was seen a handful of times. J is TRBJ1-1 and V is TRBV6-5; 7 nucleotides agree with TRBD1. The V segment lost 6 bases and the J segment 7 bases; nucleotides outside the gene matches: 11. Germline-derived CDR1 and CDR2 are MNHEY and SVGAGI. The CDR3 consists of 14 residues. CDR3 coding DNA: TGTGCCAGCAGGTCACCGGGACAGACTTATGAAGCTTTCTTT. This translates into CASRSPGQTYEAFF.

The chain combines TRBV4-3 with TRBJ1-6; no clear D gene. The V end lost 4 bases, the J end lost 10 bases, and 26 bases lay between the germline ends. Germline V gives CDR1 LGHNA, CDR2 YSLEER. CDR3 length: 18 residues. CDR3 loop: CASSRDRQDTGFKSPLHF. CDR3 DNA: TGCGCCAGCAGCCGAGACCGCCAAGATACGGGGTTTAAGTCACCCCTCCACTTT.

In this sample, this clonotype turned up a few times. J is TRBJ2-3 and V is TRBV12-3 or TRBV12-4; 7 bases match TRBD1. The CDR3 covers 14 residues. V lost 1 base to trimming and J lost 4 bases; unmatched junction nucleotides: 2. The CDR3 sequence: CASSLGGQADTQYF. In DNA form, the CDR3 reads TGTGCCAGCAGTTTAGGAGGACAGGCAGATACGCAGTATTTT.

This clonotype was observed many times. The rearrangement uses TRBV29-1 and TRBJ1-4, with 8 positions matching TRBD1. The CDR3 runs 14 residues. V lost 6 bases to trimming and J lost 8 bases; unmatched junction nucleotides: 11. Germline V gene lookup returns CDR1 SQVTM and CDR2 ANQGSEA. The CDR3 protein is CSVATTGAREKLFF. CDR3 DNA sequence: TGCAGCGTGGCAACGACAGGGGCTCGGGAAAAACTGTTTTTT.

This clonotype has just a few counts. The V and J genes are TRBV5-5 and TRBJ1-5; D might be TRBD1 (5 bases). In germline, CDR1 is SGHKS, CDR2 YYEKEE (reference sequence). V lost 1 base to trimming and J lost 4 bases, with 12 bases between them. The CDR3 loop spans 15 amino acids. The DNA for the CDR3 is TGTGCCAGCAGCTTGAGTATGGGGGGAAATCAGCCCCAGCATTTT. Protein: CASSLSMGGNQPQHF.

The CDR3 nucleotides are TGTGCCAGCAGTGAGGGAGCCGGCAATGAGCAGTTCTTC. Translation gives CASSEGAGNEQFF. The genes are TRBV25-1 and TRBJ2-1; D may be TRBD2 (5 bases). This CDR3 region has 13 residues. Germline CDR1 and CDR2: MGHDK and SYGVNS. V was trimmed by 3 bases and J by 6 bases, leaving 9 bases between them.

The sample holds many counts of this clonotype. CDR3 region: CAIPVTNTGELFF. CDR3 nucleotides: TGTGCCATCCCAGTGACGAACACCGGGGAGCTGTTTTTT. This chain links TRBV10-3 with TRBJ2-2; unclear D gene. Germline loops: CDR1 ENHRY, CDR2 SYGVKD. Deletions cut 8 bases from V and 0 bases from J, with 7 bases between. This CDR3 is 13 amino acids long.

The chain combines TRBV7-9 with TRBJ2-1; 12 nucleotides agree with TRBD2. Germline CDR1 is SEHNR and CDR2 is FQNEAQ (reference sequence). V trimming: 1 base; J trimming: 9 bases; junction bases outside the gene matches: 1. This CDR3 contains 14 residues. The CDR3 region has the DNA TGTGCCAGCAGCTTAGTACTAGCGGGGGGTGAGCAGTTCTTC. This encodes CASSLVLAGGEQFF.

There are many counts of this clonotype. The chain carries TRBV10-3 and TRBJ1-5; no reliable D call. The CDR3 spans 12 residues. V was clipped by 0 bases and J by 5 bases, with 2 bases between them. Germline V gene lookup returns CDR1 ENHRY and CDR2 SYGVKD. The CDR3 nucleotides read TGTGCCATCAGTGAGTCCGATCAGCCCCAGCATTTT. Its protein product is CAISESDQPQHF.

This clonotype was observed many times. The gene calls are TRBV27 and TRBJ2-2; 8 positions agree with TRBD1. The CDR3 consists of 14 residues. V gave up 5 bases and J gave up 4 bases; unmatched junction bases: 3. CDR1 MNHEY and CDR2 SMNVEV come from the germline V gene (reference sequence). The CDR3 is CASSLGQATGELFF. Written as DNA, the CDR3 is TGTGCCAGCAGTCTGGGACAGGCCACCGGGGAGCTGTTTTTT.

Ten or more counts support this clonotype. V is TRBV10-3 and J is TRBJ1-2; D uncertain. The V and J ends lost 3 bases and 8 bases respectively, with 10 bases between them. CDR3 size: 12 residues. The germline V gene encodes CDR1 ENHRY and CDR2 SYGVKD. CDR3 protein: CAISDQERGYTF. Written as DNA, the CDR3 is TGTGCCATCAGTGATCAGGAGCGAGGCTACACCTTC.

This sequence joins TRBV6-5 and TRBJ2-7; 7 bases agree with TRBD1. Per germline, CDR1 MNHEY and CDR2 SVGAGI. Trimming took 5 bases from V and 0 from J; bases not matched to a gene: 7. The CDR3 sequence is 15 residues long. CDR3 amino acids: CASSPGGRGSYEQYF. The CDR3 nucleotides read TGTGCCAGCAGTCCAGGGGGACGGGGCTCCTACGAGCAGTACTTC.

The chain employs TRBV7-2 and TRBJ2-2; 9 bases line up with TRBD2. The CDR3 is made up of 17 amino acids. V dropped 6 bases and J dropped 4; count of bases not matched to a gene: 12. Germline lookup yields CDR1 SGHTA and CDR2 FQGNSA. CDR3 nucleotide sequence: TGTGCCAGCAGATTACGGGGGGGACTAGCACCCACCGGGGAGCTGTTTTTT. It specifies CASRLRGGLAPTGELFF.

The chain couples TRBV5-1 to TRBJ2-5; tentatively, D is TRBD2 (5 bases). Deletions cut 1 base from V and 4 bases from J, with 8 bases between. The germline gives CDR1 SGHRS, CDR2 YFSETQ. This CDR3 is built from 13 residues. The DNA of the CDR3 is TGCGCCAGCAGCTTGAGCGGAGTAGAGACCCAGTACTTC. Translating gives CASSLSGVETQYF. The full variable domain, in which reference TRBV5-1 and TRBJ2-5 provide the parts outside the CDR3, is KAGVTQTPRYLIKTRGQQVTLSCSPISGHRSVSWYQQTPGQGLQFLFEYFSETQRNKGNFPGRFSGRQFSNSRSEMNVSTLELGDSALYLCASSLSGVETQYFGPGTRLLVL.

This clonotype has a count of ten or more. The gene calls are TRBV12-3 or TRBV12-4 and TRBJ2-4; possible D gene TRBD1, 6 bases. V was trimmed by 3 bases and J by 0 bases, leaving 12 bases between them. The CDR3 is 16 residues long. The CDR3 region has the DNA TGTGCCAGCAGTTTCCGTTGGACAGTAGCCAAAAACATTCAGTACTTC. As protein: CASSFRWTVAKNIQYF.